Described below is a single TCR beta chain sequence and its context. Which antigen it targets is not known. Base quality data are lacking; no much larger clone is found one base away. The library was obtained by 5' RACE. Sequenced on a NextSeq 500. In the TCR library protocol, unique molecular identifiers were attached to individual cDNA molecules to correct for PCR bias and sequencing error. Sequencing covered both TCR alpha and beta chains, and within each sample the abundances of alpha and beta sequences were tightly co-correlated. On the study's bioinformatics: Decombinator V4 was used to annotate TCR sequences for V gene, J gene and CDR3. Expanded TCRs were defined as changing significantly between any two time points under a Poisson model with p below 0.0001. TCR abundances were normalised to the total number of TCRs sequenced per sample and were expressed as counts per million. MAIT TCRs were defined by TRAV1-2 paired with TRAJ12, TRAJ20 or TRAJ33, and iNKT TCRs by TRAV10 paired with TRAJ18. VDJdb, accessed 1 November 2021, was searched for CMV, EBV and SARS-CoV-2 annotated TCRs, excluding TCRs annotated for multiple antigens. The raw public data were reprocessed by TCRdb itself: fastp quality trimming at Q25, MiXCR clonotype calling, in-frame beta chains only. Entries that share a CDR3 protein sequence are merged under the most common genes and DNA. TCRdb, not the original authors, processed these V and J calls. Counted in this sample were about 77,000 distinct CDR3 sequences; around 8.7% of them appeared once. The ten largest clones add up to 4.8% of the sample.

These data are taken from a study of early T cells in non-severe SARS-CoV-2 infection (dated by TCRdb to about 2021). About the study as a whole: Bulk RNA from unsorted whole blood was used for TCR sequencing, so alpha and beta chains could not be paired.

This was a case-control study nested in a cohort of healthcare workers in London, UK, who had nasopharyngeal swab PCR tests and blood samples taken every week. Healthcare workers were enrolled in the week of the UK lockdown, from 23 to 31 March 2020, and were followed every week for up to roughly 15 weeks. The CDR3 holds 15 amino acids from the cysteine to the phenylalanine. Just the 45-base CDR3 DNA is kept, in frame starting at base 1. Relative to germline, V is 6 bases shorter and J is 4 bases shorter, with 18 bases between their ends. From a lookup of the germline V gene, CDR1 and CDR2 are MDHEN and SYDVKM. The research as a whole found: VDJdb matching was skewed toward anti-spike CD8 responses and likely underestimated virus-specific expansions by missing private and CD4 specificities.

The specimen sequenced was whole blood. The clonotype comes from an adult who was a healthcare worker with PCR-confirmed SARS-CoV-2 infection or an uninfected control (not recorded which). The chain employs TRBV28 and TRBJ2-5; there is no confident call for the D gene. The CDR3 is CASSPRKEVIETQYF. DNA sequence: TGTGCCAGCAGCCCCAGGAAGGAAGTTATAGAGACCCAGTACTTC.